This T cell receptor (beta chain) was observed in a study of shared clonotypes between healthy human individuals (dated by TCRdb to about 2020). Context from the whole study: The cohort included a few men and a couple of women between 18 and 49 years of age. To increase sequencing depth and limit assay-specific biases, different laboratories used diverse techniques to prepare libraries and sequence TCR repertoires. For each donor, three plates each were used for CD4 naive and CD4 memory, two plates were used for CD8 naive, and one plate was used for CD8 memory. To estimate repertoire size and how much clonotypes are shared between individuals, the study performed deep sequencing of blood TCR repertoires from a few healthy adults. Each donor's leukapheresis produced roughly between about 0.9 and 9.5 billion PBMCs. The investigation overall reported the following: The genetic and exposure-history diversity represented was limited by the small number of donors. Rarefaction of sorted-subset datasets indicated incomplete sequencing despite the large sequencing depth. Approximately 5% of naive CD4, 3.5% of naive CD8, approximately 2.2% of memory CD4, and 0.4% of memory CD8 clonotypes were shared across several donors. Higher generation probabilities were observed for clonotypes shared by all four sorted-subset donors than for non-shared clonotypes. Based on pairwise subsampling, the degree of clonotype sharing among donors was expected to be affected by sequencing depth. Sampling was limited to blood, and TCR repertoires in tissue likely differ from TCR repertoires in blood. Larger estimated clonotype richness was generally found for naive subsets than for memory subsets.

Donors were healthy HIV-negative adults with no recently reported acute infections or vaccinations. All donors were Caucasian adults living in Nashville, Tennessee, USA. Magnetic negative selection was used to enrich CD4+ T cells, after which naive cells were positively selected on CD45RA and the negative fraction became the memory subset. Blood was collected by leukapheresis, and PBMCs were isolated by Ficoll-Histopaque density gradient centrifugation and then cryopreserved in liquid nitrogen vapor phase. Purity and quantity of every magnetically sorted T cell population were checked by analytical flow cytometry. Genomic DNA was isolated from each sorted fraction and quantified by UV absorbance on a Nanodrop 2000c. Taken from the germline V gene (reference sequence), the CDR1 and CDR2 loops are MNHNY and SVGAGI. Unmatched junction bases come to 3, with V trimmed by 5 bases and J by 6 bases. Counted from cysteine to phenylalanine, this CDR3 has 13 amino acids. Only the CDR3 region is kept as DNA, spanning 39 bases read in frame from base 1.

TCR CDR3 regions were amplified from genomic DNA by multiplex PCR using the deep immunoSEQ assay. Extracted genomic DNA from each cell subset was spread evenly across all wells of several immunoSEQ 96-well plates, with each plate serving as a replicate. Each replicate PCR for sorted subsets received 200 ng genomic DNA, equal to 28,000 or so T cell genomes. Purified libraries were quantified with a Qubit 3.0 fluorometer, sized on a Bioanalyzer 2100, and re-quantified with the KAPA Library Quantification kit. Every immunoSEQ 96-well plate was sequenced on a dedicated single-read 150-cycle Illumina NextSeq 550 flow cell. In the paper's pipeline: Because only junctional sequences without quality scores were contained in the immunoSEQ output, filtering matching that applied to full-length reads could not be performed. Sequences were annotated with PyIR, a Python wrapper for IgBLAST v1.9, and V/J genes and CDR3 were assigned using IMGT germline references. Reads were filtered out if the reads had weak V/J assignments (E-value above 1e-6), no CDR3, stop codons, out-of-frame junctions, or ambiguous translated residues. V3J clonotypes were defined by identical inferred V gene, J gene, and CDR3 amino acid sequence. Percentage overlap between repertoires was calculated by dividing the number of shared unique clonotypes by the size of the smaller repertoire. Richness of each repertoire was evaluated using RTK rarefaction, the Chao1 estimator, and Recon v2.1 estimates of unobserved clonotypes. Generation probabilities were computed with OLGA for all TCRbeta clonotypes obtained by the gDNA method from a handful of donors. TCRdb re-hosts the immuneACCESS table, in-frame sequences only. Its copies lack some clones; in the studies checked, an unresolved V gene accounts for under half of them, and the cause for the rest is not known. The V and J calls and the clone size are those of that table, but D and trimming were determined from the DNA. This sample gives some 1,100,000 clones in total; roughly 74% of them show up just once. Under 0.6% of the sample is held by the ten biggest clonotypes.

This clone was seen only once. Its antigen is unknown. No clone much larger than this one lies a single base away; base qualities are absent. The TCR was taken from a man younger than 30 in good health. Some clones in this sample may be carry-over from other donors' samples. Input material: memory CD4+ T cells from PBMCs. Per the publication, the cell subset or site label means: CD45RA-negative fraction. The rearrangement joined TRBV6-6 to TRBJ2-3, with 9 middle bases fitting TRBD1. The CDR3 reads CASSTGQGDTQYF. The base sequence is TGTGCCAGCAGTACAGGACAGGGGGATACGCAGTATTTT.